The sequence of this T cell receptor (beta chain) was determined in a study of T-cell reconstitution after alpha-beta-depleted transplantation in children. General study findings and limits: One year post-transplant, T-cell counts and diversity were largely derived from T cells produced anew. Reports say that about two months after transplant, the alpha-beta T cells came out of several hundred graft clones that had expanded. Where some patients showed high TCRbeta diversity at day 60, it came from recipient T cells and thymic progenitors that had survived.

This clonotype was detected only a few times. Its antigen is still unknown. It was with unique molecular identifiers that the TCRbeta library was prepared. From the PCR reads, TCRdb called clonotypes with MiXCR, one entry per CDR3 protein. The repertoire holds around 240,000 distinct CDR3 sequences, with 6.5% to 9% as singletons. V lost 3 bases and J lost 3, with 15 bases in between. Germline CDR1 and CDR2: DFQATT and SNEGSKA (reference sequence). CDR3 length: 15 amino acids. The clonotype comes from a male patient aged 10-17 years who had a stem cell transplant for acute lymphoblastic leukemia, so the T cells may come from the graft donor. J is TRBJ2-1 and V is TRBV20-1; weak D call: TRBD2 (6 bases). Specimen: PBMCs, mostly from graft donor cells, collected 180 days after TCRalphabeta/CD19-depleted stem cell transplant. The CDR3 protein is CSASPVGGLYNEQFF. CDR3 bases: TGCAGTGCTAGCCCAGTCGGGGGACTCTACAATGAGCAGTTCTTC.